Listed below are T cell receptor beta chains from one sample, sequenced in a study of early T cells in non-severe SARS-CoV-2 infection. TCRdb processed the 5' RACE reads anew with MiXCR; each CDR3 protein has one entry. The table has tens of thousands of distinct CDR3 sequences, 5.6% seen once; the top ten hold approximately 4.1%. The specimen was whole blood. The receptor source for this set is an adult who was a healthcare worker with PCR-confirmed SARS-CoV-2 infection or an uninfected control (not recorded which). The CDR3 runs from the conserved cysteine through the conserved F or W. D genes are given only for firm matches. The size entry is marked missing in some rows and otherwise reads once, few, many or a size class.

V gene: TRBV7-2; clone size: many; J gene: TRBJ1-1; D gene: .; CDR3 DNA: TGTGCCAGCAGCTTAGGGCTCATGAACACTGAAGCTTTCTTT; CDR3 protein: CASSLGLMNTEAFF
V gene: TRBV20-1; clone size: many; J gene: TRBJ1-3; D gene: .; CDR3 DNA: TGCAGTGCACTGGAGGAAAACACCATATATTTT; CDR3 protein: CSALEENTIYF
V gene: TRBV7-6; clone size: .; J gene: TRBJ2-2; D gene: .; CDR3 DNA: TGTGCCAGCAGCTTAAAAGCTAGCGACACCGGGGAGCTGTTTTTT; CDR3 protein: CASSLKASDTGELFF
V gene: TRBV7-2; clone size: many; J gene: TRBJ1-5; D gene: .; CDR3 DNA: TGTGCCAGCAGCTTAACCTCAGGTTATAATCAGCCCCAGCATTTT; CDR3 protein: CASSLTSGYNQPQHF
V gene: TRBV5-5; clone size: many; J gene: TRBJ1-1; D gene: .; CDR3 DNA: TGTGCCAGCATCCTTGAGTTTATCAAGACTGAAGCTTTCTTT; CDR3 protein: CASILEFIKTEAFF
V gene: TRBV25-1; clone size: many; J gene: TRBJ2-1; D gene: TRBD2; CDR3 DNA: TGTGCCAGCAGTGAACGCGGAGGACTAGCGGGGCACAATGAGCAGTTCTTC; CDR3 protein: CASSERGGLAGHNEQFF
V gene: TRBV30; clone size: .; J gene: TRBJ1-5; D gene: .; CDR3 DNA: TGTGCCTCCCAAATGGATAGCAATCAGCCCCAGCATTTT; CDR3 protein: CASQMDSNQPQHF
V gene: TRBV20-1; clone size: many; J gene: TRBJ2-1; D gene: .; CDR3 DNA: TGCCCCCTTGTAGGTTACAATGAGCAGTTCTTC; CDR3 protein: CPLVGYNEQFF
V gene: TRBV7-2; clone size: .; J gene: TRBJ1-1; D gene: TRBD1; CDR3 DNA: TGTGCCAGCAGCCGAGGACAGGTACGATCTGAAGCTTTCTTT; CDR3 protein: CASSRGQVRSEAFF
V gene: TRBV6-4; clone size: .; J gene: TRBJ2-2; D gene: .; CDR3 DNA: TGTGCCAGCAGTGATAGGGCCGGGGAGCTGTTTTTT; CDR3 protein: CASSDRAGELFF
V gene: TRBV4-1; clone size: many; J gene: TRBJ2-7; D gene: TRBD2; CDR3 DNA: TGCGCCAGCAGCCAGAGAGCGGGGGGCTCCTACGAGCAGTACTTC; CDR3 protein: CASSQRAGGSYEQYF
V gene: TRBV7-9; clone size: .; J gene: TRBJ1-1; D gene: TRBD1; CDR3 DNA: TGTGCCAGCAGAAGGGGGCTTTTGGACACTGAAGCTTTCTTT; CDR3 protein: CASRRGLLDTEAFF
V gene: TRBV5-6; clone size: many; J gene: TRBJ2-7; D gene: .; CDR3 DNA: TGTGCCAGCAGCAGGACGGGCAGGGGATCCTACGAGCAGTACTTC; CDR3 protein: CASSRTGRGSYEQYF
V gene: TRBV20-1; clone size: .; J gene: TRBJ2-7; D gene: .; CDR3 DNA: TGCAGTGCTCGAGGGGACGCTTACGAGCAGTACTTC; CDR3 protein: CSARGDAYEQYF
V gene: TRBV20-1; clone size: .; J gene: TRBJ1-4; D gene: .; CDR3 DNA: TGCAGTGCTAGATTAGGTGGGAATGAAAAACTGTTTTTT; CDR3 protein: CSARLGGNEKLFF
V gene: TRBV20-1; clone size: many; J gene: TRBJ2-1; D gene: .; CDR3 DNA: TGCAGTGCTAGAGACCCTAAAGGGGATGGTGAGCAGTTCTTC; CDR3 protein: CSARDPKGDGEQFF
V gene: TRBV3-1; clone size: many; J gene: TRBJ2-5; D gene: .; CDR3 DNA: TGTGCCAGCAGCCCTTATGGCGGGGTCCAAGAGACCCAGTACTTC; CDR3 protein: CASSPYGGVQETQYF
V gene: TRBV7-2; clone size: many; J gene: TRBJ2-7; D gene: TRBD1; CDR3 DNA: TGTGCCAGCAGCTACTACAGGGGCCCCCCCTACGAGCAGTACTTC; CDR3 protein: CASSYYRGPPYEQYF
V gene: TRBV12-3/TRBV12-4; clone size: few; J gene: TRBJ2-3; D gene: TRBD2; CDR3 DNA: TGTGCCAGCACCCCCGGGGGGGGCATCTATACGCAGTATTTT; CDR3 protein: CASTPGGGIYTQYF
V gene: TRBV11-1; clone size: many; J gene: TRBJ2-3; D gene: TRBD2; CDR3 DNA: TGTGCCAGCAGCTGGGGACTAGCGGGCACAGATACGCAGTATTTT; CDR3 protein: CASSWGLAGTDTQYF
V gene: TRBV7-6; clone size: few; J gene: TRBJ2-4; D gene: .; CDR3 DNA: TGTGCCAGCAGCTTAGAGACAGGAGCGAACCTAGCCAAAAACATTCAGTACTTC; CDR3 protein: CASSLETGANLAKNIQYF
V gene: TRBV28; clone size: many; J gene: TRBJ2-7; D gene: TRBD1; CDR3 DNA: TGTGCCAGCAAAAACCCGGGACAGGGACCCTACGAGCAGTACTTC; CDR3 protein: CASKNPGQGPYEQYF
V gene: TRBV12-5; clone size: many; J gene: TRBJ2-3; D gene: TRBD1; CDR3 DNA: TGTGCTAGTGGTTTGACCTCAACAGGGGGCACAGATACGCAGTATTTT; CDR3 protein: CASGLTSTGGTDTQYF
V gene: TRBV7-6; clone size: many; J gene: TRBJ1-5; D gene: .; CDR3 DNA: TGTGCCAGCAGTCTGACAGGAAGGGGGGATCAGCCCCAGCATTTT; CDR3 protein: CASSLTGRGDQPQHF
V gene: TRBV18; clone size: few; J gene: TRBJ1-1; D gene: TRBD1; CDR3 DNA: TGTGCCAGCTCACCGCGGACAGGGGGCTGGAGCACTGAAGCTTTCTTT; CDR3 protein: CASSPRTGGWSTEAFF
V gene: TRBV12-3/TRBV12-4; clone size: many; J gene: TRBJ1-1; D gene: TRBD1; CDR3 DNA: TGTGCCAGCAGTTTAGTAAAGGGGACAGGGGGCACTGAAGCTTTCTTT; CDR3 protein: CASSLVKGTGGTEAFF
V gene: TRBV10-3; clone size: .; J gene: TRBJ1-2; D gene: .; CDR3 DNA: TGTGCCATCGGCGGGTCCCAGGCCGGGGGATCGGATCGGGGCTACACCTTC; CDR3 protein: CAIGGSQAGGSDRGYTF
V gene: TRBV6-2/TRBV6-3; clone size: few; J gene: TRBJ2-7; D gene: .; CDR3 DNA: TGTGCCAGCAGTTACGGGGAGATCGGTGACGAGCAGTACTTC; CDR3 protein: CASSYGEIGDEQYF
V gene: TRBV28; clone size: .; J gene: TRBJ2-1; D gene: .; CDR3 DNA: TGTGCCAGCAGCACTTCCGCCGGAACCCTCCATGGGGAGCAGTTCTTC; CDR3 protein: CASSTSAGTLHGEQFF
V gene: TRBV6-2/TRBV6-3; clone size: many; J gene: TRBJ1-5; D gene: .; CDR3 DNA: TGTGCCAGTAGTTGGGGGCTCAATCAGCCCCAGCATTTT; CDR3 protein: CASSWGLNQPQHF
V gene: TRBV7-8; clone size: .; J gene: TRBJ2-7; D gene: .; CDR3 DNA: TGTGCCAGCAGCTTAAACCGGGACATCTCCTACGAGCAGTACTTC; CDR3 protein: CASSLNRDISYEQYF
V gene: TRBV28; clone size: .; J gene: TRBJ2-1; D gene: TRBD2; CDR3 DNA: TGTGCCAGCAGTTCGATGGCCCTAGCGGGAGGCTCCAGGGAGCAGTTCTTC; CDR3 protein: CASSSMALAGGSREQFF
V gene: TRBV29-1; clone size: many; J gene: TRBJ2-6; D gene: TRBD1; CDR3 DNA: TGCAGCGTTGAAGTCGGACAGGTCGGGGCCAACGTCCTGACTTTC; CDR3 protein: CSVEVGQVGANVLTF
V gene: TRBV6-2/TRBV6-3; clone size: .; J gene: TRBJ2-7; D gene: TRBD1; CDR3 DNA: TGTGCCAGCAGAACAGGGGCGGGCGAGCAGTACTTC; CDR3 protein: CASRTGAGEQYF
V gene: TRBV6-2/TRBV6-3; clone size: many; J gene: TRBJ1-1; D gene: .; CDR3 DNA: TGTGCCAGCAGCCACTTTACGTCCAGGGAAGCTTTCTTT; CDR3 protein: CASSHFTSREAFF
V gene: TRBV4-1; clone size: few; J gene: TRBJ1-3; D gene: .; CDR3 DNA: TGCGCCAGCAGCCAAGAGGAGGGTGCTAGAGGAAACACCATATATTTT; CDR3 protein: CASSQEEGARGNTIYF
V gene: TRBV7-2; clone size: .; J gene: TRBJ1-1; D gene: TRBD1; CDR3 DNA: TGTGCCAGCAGCTTAGGCCGACCTCAGGGGGTAGGCACTGAAGCTTTCTTT; CDR3 protein: CASSLGRPQGVGTEAFF
V gene: TRBV6-1; clone size: many; J gene: TRBJ2-7; D gene: TRBD1; CDR3 DNA: TGTGCCAGGCTCCGAAAGCTCCGGGACAGGTACGAGCAGTACTTC; CDR3 protein: CARLRKLRDRYEQYF
V gene: TRBV7-2; clone size: many; J gene: TRBJ2-5; D gene: .; CDR3 DNA: TGTGCCAGCATGGCAGTTTTGGACTTTACCCAGTACTTC; CDR3 protein: CASMAVLDFTQYF
V gene: TRBV7-2; clone size: many; J gene: TRBJ1-6; D gene: .; CDR3 DNA: TGTGCCAGCAGCCGAGCTGGCAGACAGAATAATTCACCCCTCCACTTT; CDR3 protein: CASSRAGRQNNSPLHF
V gene: TRBV12-3/TRBV12-4; clone size: many; J gene: TRBJ2-3; D gene: .; CDR3 DNA: TGTGCCAGCAGCCCCGGGACGGGGGATACGCAGTATTTT; CDR3 protein: CASSPGTGDTQYF
V gene: TRBV4-1; clone size: .; J gene: TRBJ1-1; D gene: .; CDR3 DNA: TGCGCCAGCAGCAATACCGAGGGTGAAGCTTTCTTT; CDR3 protein: CASSNTEGEAFF
V gene: TRBV4-1; clone size: many; J gene: TRBJ1-2; D gene: .; CDR3 DNA: TGCGCCAGCAGTTACGACTCAGGGAACTATGGCTACACCTTC; CDR3 protein: CASSYDSGNYGYTF
V gene: TRBV18; clone size: many; J gene: TRBJ1-1; D gene: .; CDR3 DNA: TGTGCCAGCTCACCGGGGTTAGGCAGGGCGAACACTGAAGCTTTCTTT; CDR3 protein: CASSPGLGRANTEAFF
V gene: TRBV19; clone size: many; J gene: TRBJ1-2; D gene: TRBD1; CDR3 DNA: TGTGCCACTAGGGACAGGACGAGCCTTAACTATGGCTACACCTTC; CDR3 protein: CATRDRTSLNYGYTF
V gene: TRBV7-3; clone size: .; J gene: TRBJ2-5; D gene: .; CDR3 DNA: TGTGCCAGCAGCCCAGGACGGCATGAGACCCAGTACTTC; CDR3 protein: CASSPGRHETQYF
V gene: TRBV30; clone size: many; J gene: TRBJ2-1; D gene: .; CDR3 DNA: TGTGCCTGGAGTGTTCGTCCTGAGCAGTTCTTC; CDR3 protein: CAWSVRPEQFF
V gene: TRBV20-1; clone size: many; J gene: TRBJ1-1; D gene: .; CDR3 DNA: TGCAGTGCTAGAGCCTCGACAGACACACACACTGAAGCTTTCTTT; CDR3 protein: CSARASTDTHTEAFF